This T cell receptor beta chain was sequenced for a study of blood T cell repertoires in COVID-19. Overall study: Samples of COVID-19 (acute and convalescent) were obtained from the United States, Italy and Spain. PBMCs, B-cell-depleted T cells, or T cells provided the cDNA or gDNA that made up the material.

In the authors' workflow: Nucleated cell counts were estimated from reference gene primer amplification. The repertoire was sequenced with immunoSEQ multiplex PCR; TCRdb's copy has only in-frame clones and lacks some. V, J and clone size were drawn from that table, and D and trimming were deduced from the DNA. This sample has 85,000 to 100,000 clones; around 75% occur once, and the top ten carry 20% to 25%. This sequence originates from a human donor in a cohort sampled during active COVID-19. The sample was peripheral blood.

CDR3: CASSRDREKNNYGYTF. CDR3 nucleotides: TGTGCCAGTAGTAGGGACAGGGAGAAGAATAACTATGGCTACACCTTC. V and J are TRBV19 and TRBJ1-2; 9 bases match TRBD1. CDR3 length equals 16 residues. The ends lost 4 bases at V and 1 base at J; junction bases unmatched: 7. Per the germline V gene, CDR1 is LNHDA and CDR2 is SQIVND (reference sequence).